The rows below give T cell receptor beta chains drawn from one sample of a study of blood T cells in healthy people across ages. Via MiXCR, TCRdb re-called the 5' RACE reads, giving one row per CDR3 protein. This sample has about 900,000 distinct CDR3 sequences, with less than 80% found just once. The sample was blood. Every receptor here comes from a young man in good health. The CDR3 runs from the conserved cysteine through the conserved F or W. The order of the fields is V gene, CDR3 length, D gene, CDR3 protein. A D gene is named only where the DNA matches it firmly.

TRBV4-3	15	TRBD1	CASSQDRTGYTEQYF
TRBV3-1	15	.	CASSQGWGVNTEAFF
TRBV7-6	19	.	CASSLGVVPAGLAKNIQYF
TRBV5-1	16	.	CASSSPGQGRQETQYF
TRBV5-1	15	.	CAGSYQAGEADEQYF
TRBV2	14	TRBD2	CASSEGTSSNEQYF
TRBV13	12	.	CASSPRWAEQYF
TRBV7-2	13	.	CASNIPTGNEQFF
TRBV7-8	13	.	CASRVGVPNEQFF
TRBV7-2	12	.	CASSLGLPEAFF
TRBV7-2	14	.	CASSGRDFTDTQYF
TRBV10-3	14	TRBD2	CATQRLAESYEQYF
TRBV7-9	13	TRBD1	CAIDRGGTDTQYF
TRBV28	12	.	CASRTDVPEQYF
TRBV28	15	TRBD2	CASSFPSGAYNEQFF
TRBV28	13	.	CASSAGTAWLQYF
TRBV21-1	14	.	CASSKVTRNEKLFF
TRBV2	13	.	CASKEGDMYEQYF
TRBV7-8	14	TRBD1	CASSSDTGGREQYF
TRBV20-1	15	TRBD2	CSARALWEGKNEQFF
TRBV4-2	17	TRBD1	CASSQDMAGGREETQYF
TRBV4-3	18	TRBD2	CASSQAPRGAGGKNIQYF
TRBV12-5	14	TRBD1	CASGGTGWYNEQFF
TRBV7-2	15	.	CASSLNPSTGNTIYF